The 12 T cell receptor beta chains below come from one sample, sequenced in a study of T-cell memory formation after mild COVID-19. TCRdb fed the 5' RACE reads into MiXCR, producing one record per CDR3 protein. The sample carries about 300,000 distinct CDR3 sequences, around 19% recorded once. Specimen: PBMCs or a T cell subset sorted from them (not recorded which). The origin of the receptors is a man between 18 and 29 years old who had mild COVID-19 (a few samples of this study predate the infection). Cell type and time point are not known.

This clonotype was seen only a few times. CDR3 amino acids: CASSRTGRAQYF. Here the CDR3 DNA reads TGTGCCAGCAGTCGAACCGGAAGGGCCCAGTACTTC. The chain is built from TRBV7-9 and TRBJ2-5; D is uncertain. The CDR3 sequence is 12 residues long. Germline V gives CDR1 SEHNR, CDR2 FQNEAQ (reference sequence). Trimming shortened V by 6 bases and J by 9 bases, and 14 bases separated the two germline ends.

The J gene is TRBJ2-3, the V gene TRBV5-1; 7 bases match TRBD1. The CDR3 is made up of 14 amino acids. Germline lookup yields CDR1 SGHRS and CDR2 YFSETQ. The trim removed 0 bases at V and 5 bases at J, leaving 3 bases unmatched. The CDR3 reads CASSLATGRDTQYF. The DNA of the CDR3 is TGCGCCAGCAGCTTGGCGACAGGGCGAGATACGCAGTATTTT.

This clonotype was counted only a few times. The chain is built from TRBV5-1 and TRBJ1-1, with D maybe TRBD1 (5 bases). CDR1 SGHRS and CDR2 YFSETQ come from the germline V gene. The CDR3 is made up of 14 amino acids. V gave up 4 bases and J gave up 4 bases, with 14 bases separating them. CDR3 nucleotides: TGCGCCAGCAGCCCCAGGGTACTCGGCACTGAAGCTTTCTTT. It is translated as CASSPRVLGTEAFF.

This chain uses TRBV6-2 or TRBV6-3 with TRBJ2-1, with 11 nucleotides matching TRBD2. The CDR3 has 17 residues. In germline, CDR1 is MNHEY, CDR2 SVGEGT. V gave up 6 bases and J gave up 5 bases; unmatched junction bases: 12. The CDR3 coding sequence is TGTGCCAGCAGAATAAGACTAGCGGGGTCCTTAGACAATGAGCAGTTCTTC. This sequence encodes CASRIRLAGSLDNEQFF.

This clonotype was seen at least ten times. The chain recombines TRBV11-1 with TRBJ2-2; the match to TRBD2 covers 9 bases. V was pared by 1 base and J by 4 bases, with 4 bases of the junction left unmatched. Germline V gives CDR1 SGHAT, CDR2 FQDESV (reference sequence). This CDR3 contains 16 residues. The CDR3: CASSLVASGATGELFF. As DNA, the CDR3 is TGTGCCAGCAGCTTAGTGGCTAGCGGGGCCACCGGGGAGCTGTTTTTT.

This clonotype has a handful of counts. This sequence joins TRBV14 and TRBJ1-2; D gene unclear. The V end lost 4 bases, the J end lost 11 bases, and 17 bases lay between the germline ends. Germline V gene sequence: CDR1 SGHDN, CDR2 FVKESK. This CDR3 spans 13 amino acids. This chain's CDR3 is CASSPRAAPGYTF. The CDR3 region has the DNA TGTGCCAGCAGCCCCCGGGCGGCTCCAGGTTACACCTTC. Complete variable domain (other parts from reference TRBV14 and TRBJ1-2): EAGVTQFPSHSVIEKGQTVTLRCDPISGHDNLYWYRRVMGKEIKFLLHFVKESKQDESGMPNNRFLAERTGGTYSTLKVQPAELEDSGVYFCASSPRAAPGYTFGSGTRLTVV.

The chain couples TRBV5-6 to TRBJ2-4, with 9 positions matching TRBD1. The germline gives CDR1 SGHDT, CDR2 YYEEEE. With V trimmed by 1 base and J by 0 bases, 5 bases remained unmatched. The CDR3 length is 17 residues. DNA of the CDR3: TGTGCCAGCAGCTTGTGGGGACAGGGCCTAGCCAAAAACATTCAGTACTTC. Translation gives CASSLWGQGLAKNIQYF.

The chain employs TRBV7-2 and TRBJ1-1; TRBD1 is a possible D gene (5 bases). Germline values: CDR1 SGHTA, CDR2 FQGNSA. The CDR3 is 15 amino acids. V lost 3 bases, J lost 0 bases, and 11 bases lay in between. The CDR3 bases are TGTGCCAGCAGCTTCCCAGGGTTCATGAACACTGAAGCTTTCTTT. As protein: CASSFPGFMNTEAFF.

In its sample, this clonotype was seen a few times. V gene TRBV18 combines with J gene TRBJ1-6; 10 bases are a match to TRBD1. This CDR3 has 16 amino acids. Looked up from germline, CDR1 is KGHSH and CDR2 is LQKENI. Losses at the gene ends were 5 bases for V and 7 bases for J; bases not matched to a gene: 8. The CDR3 DNA reads TGTGCCAGCTCAATAGACGGACAGGGGGTCAATTCACCCCTCCACTTT. This translates into CASSIDGQGVNSPLHF. The whole variable domain, remainder taken from reference TRBV18 and TRBJ1-6, is NAGVMQNPRHLVRRRGQEARLRCSPMKGHSHVYWYRQLPEEGLKFMVYLQKENIIDESGMPKERFSAEFPKEGPSILRIQQVVRGDSAAYFCASSIDGQGVNSPLHFGNGTRLTVT.

There are a few counts of this clonotype. The chain combines TRBV25-1 with TRBJ2-5, with 9 bases that match TRBD1. CDR3 length: 15 residues. V shed 5 bases and J 7 bases; nucleotides not matched to a gene: 11. Germline CDR1 reads MGHDK; CDR2 reads SYGVNS. Written as DNA, the CDR3 is TGTGCCAGCAGTCTGACAGGGGGGAGGGCCGGGACCCAGTACTTC. It yields the protein CASSLTGGRAGTQYF.

This clonotype showed up many times. The chain employs TRBV20-1 and TRBJ2-1; D may match TRBD1 or TRBD2 (5 bases each). V lost 5 bases and J 0 bases, leaving 14 bases between the germline ends. CDR1 is DFQATT and CDR2 is SNEGSKA in the germline V gene (reference sequence). The CDR3 is made up of 15 amino acids. The CDR3 DNA reads as TGCAGTGCTGGGGCGGAAGGGAGCTCCTACAATGAGCAGTTCTTC. This translates into CSAGAEGSSYNEQFF.

In this sample, this clonotype turned up a few times. V usage is TRBV4-1 and J usage is TRBJ1-5; the D is unclear. The germline CDR1 and CDR2 sequences are MGHRA and YSYEKL. The CDR3 has 15 amino acids. V was clipped by 4 bases and J by 7 bases, with 17 bases between them. The CDR3 bases are TGCGCCAGCAGCCCCCCGTTCCAGCTGGGCCAGCCCCAGCATTTT. This translates into CASSPPFQLGQPQHF.